The clone carrying this T cell receptor (beta chain) was seen a handful of times. Its antigen is undetermined. Treatment described: treatment-naive control, cytoreductive nephrectomy. TCRdb keeps only in-frame clones here, not all; method: immunoSEQ multiplex PCR. The sample contains about 24,000 clones, 45% to 55% of which appear only once. The sample comes from a study of radiation and T cells in renal cell carcinoma. Trimming removed 7 bases from V and 1 base from J; junction bases left unmatched: 5. Germline CDR1 reads SGHRS; CDR2 reads YFSETQ. The CDR3 is made up of 14 amino acids. Study-wide results and limits: Only small tumor regions of around 1 g were sampled. Compared with controls, irradiated tumors showed greater TCR clonality.

The genes are TRBV5-1 and TRBJ1-1; 9 positions match TRBD1. The source material was tumor tissue, sampled from a patient whose treatment was nephrectomy without radiotherapy. The clonotype originates from a human donor with renal cell carcinoma. The CDR3 spells CASQRTGENTEAFF. The CDR3 DNA is TGCGCCAGCCAACGGACAGGGGAGAACACTGAAGCTTTCTTT.